This T cell receptor (beta chain) stems from a study of cytotoxic CD8 clonotypes in ibrutinib-treated CLL. In the study overall: Samples showed on average about 240,000 productive templates and around 94,000 productive rearrangements.

CDR3 size: 17 residues. CDR1 is SGHTA and CDR2 is FQGNSA in the germline V gene. V shed 5 bases and J 7 bases; nucleotides not matched to a gene: 9. For this clone: Antigen: not known.

Findings of the study overall: Sustained-remission patients were sampled at one set of times and progressing patients at different ones. Clonality correlated strongly with circulating CD8+ T cells and exceeded age-matched healthy donors at baseline.

Using immunoSEQ multiplex PCR, the repertoire was profiled, and TCRdb retains in-frame clones only, with some absent. Of more than 300,000 clones listed, 70% to 80% are singletons. The clonotype was recovered from a human donor with chronic lymphocytic leukemia. This sample comprised PBMCs, obtained before ibrutinib treatment. The chain recombines TRBV7-2 with TRBJ2-2; 14 nucleotides agree with TRBD2. The CDR3 coding sequence is TGTGCCAGCAGCCCAATGGGACTAGCGGGAGCGGGCGGGGAGCTGTTTTTT. It yields the protein CASSPMGLAGAGGELFF.